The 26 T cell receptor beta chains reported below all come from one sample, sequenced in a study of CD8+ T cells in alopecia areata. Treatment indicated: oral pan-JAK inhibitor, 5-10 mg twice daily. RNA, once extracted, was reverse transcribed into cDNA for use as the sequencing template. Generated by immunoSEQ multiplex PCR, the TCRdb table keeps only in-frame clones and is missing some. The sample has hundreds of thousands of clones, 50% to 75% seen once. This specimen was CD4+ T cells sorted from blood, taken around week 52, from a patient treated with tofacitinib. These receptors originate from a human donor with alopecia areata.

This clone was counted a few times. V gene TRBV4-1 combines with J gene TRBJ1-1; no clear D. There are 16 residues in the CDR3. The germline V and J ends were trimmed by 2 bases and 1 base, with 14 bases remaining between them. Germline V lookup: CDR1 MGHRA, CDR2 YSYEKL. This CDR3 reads CASSQMGFQANTEAFF. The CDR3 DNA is TGCGCCAGCAGCCAAATGGGTTTCCAGGCGAACACTGAAGCTTTCTTT.

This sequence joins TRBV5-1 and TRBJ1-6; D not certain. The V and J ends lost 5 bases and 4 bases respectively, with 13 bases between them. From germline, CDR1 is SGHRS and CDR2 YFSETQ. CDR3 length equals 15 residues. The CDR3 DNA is TGCGCCAGCAGTCTTGGACCCTTGTATAATTCACCCCTCCACTTT. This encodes CASSLGPLYNSPLHF.

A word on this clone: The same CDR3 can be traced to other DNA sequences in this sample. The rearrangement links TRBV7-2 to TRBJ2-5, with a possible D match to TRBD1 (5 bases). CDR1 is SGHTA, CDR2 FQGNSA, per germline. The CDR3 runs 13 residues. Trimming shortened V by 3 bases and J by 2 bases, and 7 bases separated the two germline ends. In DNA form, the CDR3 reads TGTGCCAGCAGCTTGAACAGGCAAGAGACCCAGTACTTC. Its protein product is CASSLNRQETQYF.

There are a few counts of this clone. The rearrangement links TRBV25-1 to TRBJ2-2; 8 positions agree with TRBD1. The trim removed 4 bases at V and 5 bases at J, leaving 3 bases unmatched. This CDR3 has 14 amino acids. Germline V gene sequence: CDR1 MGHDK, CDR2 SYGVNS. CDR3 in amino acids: CASSVTGDTGELFF. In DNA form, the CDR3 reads TGTGCCAGCAGTGTGACAGGGGATACCGGGGAGCTGTTTTTT.

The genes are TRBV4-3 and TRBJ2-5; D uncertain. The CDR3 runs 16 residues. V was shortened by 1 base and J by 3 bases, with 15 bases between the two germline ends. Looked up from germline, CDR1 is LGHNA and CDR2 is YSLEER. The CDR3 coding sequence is TGCGCCAGCAGCCAAGGCCTAGTGGGGTCGGAAGAGACCCAGTACTTC. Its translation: CASSQGLVGSEETQYF.

Here the CDR3 reads CASGLTGVYSSGANVLTF. The CDR3 bases are TGTGCTAGTGGCCTAACAGGGGTCTATTCCTCTGGGGCCAACGTCCTGACTTTC. The chain recombines TRBV12-5 with TRBJ2-6; 7 nucleotides match TRBD1. Per germline, CDR1 LGHNT and CDR2 FRNRAP. This CDR3 is 18 amino acids long. The J segment lost 0 bases and the V segment lost 6 bases, leaving 11 bases of the junction unmatched.

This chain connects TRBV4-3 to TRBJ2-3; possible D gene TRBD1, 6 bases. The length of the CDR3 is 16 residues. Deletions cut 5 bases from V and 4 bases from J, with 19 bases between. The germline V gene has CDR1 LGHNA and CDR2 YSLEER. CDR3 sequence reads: CASSYGSASGADTQYF. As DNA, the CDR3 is TGCGCCAGCAGCTACGGATCGGCCTCAGGGGCAGATACGCAGTATTTT.

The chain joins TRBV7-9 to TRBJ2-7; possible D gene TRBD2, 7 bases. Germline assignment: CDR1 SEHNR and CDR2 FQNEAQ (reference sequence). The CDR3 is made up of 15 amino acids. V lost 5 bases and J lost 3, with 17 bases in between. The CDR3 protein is CASSVRGALGYEQYF. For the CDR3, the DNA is TGTGCCAGCAGCGTCCGGGGGGCGTTAGGCTACGAGCAGTACTTC.

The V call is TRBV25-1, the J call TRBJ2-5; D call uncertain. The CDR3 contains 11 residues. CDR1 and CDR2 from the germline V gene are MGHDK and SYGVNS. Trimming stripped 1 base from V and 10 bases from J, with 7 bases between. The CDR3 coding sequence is TGTGCCAGCAGTGAATTCCGGGTCCAGTACTTC. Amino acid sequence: CASSEFRVQYF.

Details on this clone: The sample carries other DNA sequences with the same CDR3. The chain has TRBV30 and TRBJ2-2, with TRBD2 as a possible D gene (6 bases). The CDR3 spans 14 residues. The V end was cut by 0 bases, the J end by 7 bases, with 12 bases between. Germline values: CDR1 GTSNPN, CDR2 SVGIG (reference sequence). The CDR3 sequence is CAWSVLGAGGELFF. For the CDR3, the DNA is TGTGCCTGGAGTGTACTGGGAGCGGGCGGGGAGCTGTTTTTT. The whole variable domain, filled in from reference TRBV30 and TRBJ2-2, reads SQTIHQWPATLVQPVGSPLSLECTVEGTSNPNLYWYRQAAGRGLQLLFYSVGIGQISSEVPQNLSASRPQDRQFILSSKKLLLSDSGFYLCAWSVLGAGGELFFGEGSRLTVL.

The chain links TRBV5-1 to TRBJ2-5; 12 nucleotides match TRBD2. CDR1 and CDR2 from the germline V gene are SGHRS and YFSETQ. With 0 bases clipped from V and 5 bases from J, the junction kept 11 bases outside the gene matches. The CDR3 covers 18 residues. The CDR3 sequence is CASSLVPGLAGPTETQYF. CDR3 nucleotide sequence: TGCGCCAGCAGCTTGGTTCCGGGACTAGCGGGCCCCACGGAGACCCAGTACTTC.

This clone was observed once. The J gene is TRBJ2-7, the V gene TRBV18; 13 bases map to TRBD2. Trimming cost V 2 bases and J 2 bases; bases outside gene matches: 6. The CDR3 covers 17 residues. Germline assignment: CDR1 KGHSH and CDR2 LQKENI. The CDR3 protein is CASSPERTSGGTYEQYF. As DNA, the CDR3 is TGTGCCAGCTCACCAGAAAGGACTAGCGGGGGAACCTACGAGCAGTACTTC.

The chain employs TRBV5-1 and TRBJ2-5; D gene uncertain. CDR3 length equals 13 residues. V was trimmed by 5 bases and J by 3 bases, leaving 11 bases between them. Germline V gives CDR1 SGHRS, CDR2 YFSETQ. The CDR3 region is CASRQEIEETQYF. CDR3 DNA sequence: TGCGCCAGCAGGCAGGAAATAGAAGAGACCCAGTACTTC.

The CDR3 is CASSMYQVYQETQYF. The CDR3 coding sequence is TGTGCCAGCAGCATGTATCAGGTGTACCAAGAGACCCAGTACTTC. The rearrangement uses TRBV7-9 and TRBJ2-5; unclear D gene. Germline values: CDR1 SEHNR, CDR2 FQNEAQ (reference sequence). V lost 5 bases and J 0 bases, leaving 13 bases between the germline ends. This CDR3 has 15 residues.

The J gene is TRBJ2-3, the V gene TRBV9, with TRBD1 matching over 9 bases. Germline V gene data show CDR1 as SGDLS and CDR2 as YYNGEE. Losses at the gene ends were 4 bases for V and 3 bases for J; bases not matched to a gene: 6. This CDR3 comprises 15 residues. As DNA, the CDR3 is TGTGCCAGCAGCAACCGGGACAGGGAAACAGATACGCAGTATTTT. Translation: CASSNRDRETDTQYF.

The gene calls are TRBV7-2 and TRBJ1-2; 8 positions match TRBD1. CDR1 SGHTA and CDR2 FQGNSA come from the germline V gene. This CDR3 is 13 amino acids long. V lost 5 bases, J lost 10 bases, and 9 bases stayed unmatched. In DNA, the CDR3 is TGTGCCAGCAGCGGAACCAGGACAGGGCACTACACCTTC. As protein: CASSGTRTGHYTF.

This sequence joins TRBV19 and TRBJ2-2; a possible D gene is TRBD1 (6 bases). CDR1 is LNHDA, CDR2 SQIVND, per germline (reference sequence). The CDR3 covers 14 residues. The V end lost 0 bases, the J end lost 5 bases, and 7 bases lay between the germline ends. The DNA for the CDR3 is TGTGCCAGTAGTATAGACCAGGGGACCGGGGAGCTGTTTTTT. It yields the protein CASSIDQGTGELFF.

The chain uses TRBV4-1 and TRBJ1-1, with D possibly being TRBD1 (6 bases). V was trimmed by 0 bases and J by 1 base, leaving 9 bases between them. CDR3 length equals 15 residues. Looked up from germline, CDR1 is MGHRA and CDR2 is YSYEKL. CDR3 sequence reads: CASSQDPTGNTEAFF. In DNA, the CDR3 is TGCGCCAGCAGCCAAGATCCGACAGGGAACACTGAAGCTTTCTTT.

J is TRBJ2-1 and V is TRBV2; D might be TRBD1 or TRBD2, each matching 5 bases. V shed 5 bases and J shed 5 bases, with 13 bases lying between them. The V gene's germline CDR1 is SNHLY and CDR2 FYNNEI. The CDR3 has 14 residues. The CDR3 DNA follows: TGTGCCAGCAGTCCCGGAAGGGACCACAATGAGCAGTTCTTC. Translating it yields CASSPGRDHNEQFF.

The DNA for the CDR3 is TGTGCCAGCAGTTTTTGGCGGGGGATCTCCTACGAGCAGTACTTC. Its protein product is CASSFWRGISYEQYF. The chain uses TRBV27 and TRBJ2-7; 7 nucleotides agree with TRBD2. With 3 bases clipped from V and 0 bases from J, the junction kept 5 bases outside the gene matches. The CDR3 is made up of 15 amino acids. Germline CDR1 reads MNHEY; CDR2 reads SMNVEV (reference sequence).

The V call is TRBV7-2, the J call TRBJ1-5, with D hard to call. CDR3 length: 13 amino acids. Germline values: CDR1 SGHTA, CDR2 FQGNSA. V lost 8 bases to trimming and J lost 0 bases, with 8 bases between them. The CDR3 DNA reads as TGTGCCAGCTCTGGGAATAGCAATCAGCCCCAGCATTTT. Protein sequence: CASSGNSNQPQHF. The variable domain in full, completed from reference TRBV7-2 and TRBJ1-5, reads GAGVSQSPSNKVTEKGKDVELRCDPISGHTALYWYRQSLGQGLEFLIYFQGNSAPDKSGLPSDRFSAERTGGSVSTLTIQRTQQEDSAVYLCASSGNSNQPQHFGDGTRLSIL.

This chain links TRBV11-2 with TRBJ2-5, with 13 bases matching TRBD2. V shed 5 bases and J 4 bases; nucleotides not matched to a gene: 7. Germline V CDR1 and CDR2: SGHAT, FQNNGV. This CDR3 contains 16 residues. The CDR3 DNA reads TGTGCCAGCAGCCTCCGTACTAGCGGGGGGGCAGAGACCCAGTACTTC. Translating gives CASSLRTSGGAETQYF.

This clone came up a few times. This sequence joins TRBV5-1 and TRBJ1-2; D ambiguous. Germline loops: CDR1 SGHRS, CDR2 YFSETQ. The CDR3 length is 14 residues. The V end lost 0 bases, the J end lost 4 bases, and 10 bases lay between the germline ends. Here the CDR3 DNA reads TGCGCCAGCAGCTTGGGGGAGTTGGGCTATGGCTACACCTTC. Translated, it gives CASSLGELGYGYTF.

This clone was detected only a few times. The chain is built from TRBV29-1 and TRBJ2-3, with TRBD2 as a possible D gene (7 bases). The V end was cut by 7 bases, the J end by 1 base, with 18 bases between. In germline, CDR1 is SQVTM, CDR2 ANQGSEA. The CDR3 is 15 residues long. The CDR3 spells CSAARGAFGTDTQYF. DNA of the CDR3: TGCAGCGCAGCCCGGGGGGCATTTGGCACAGATACGCAGTATTTT.

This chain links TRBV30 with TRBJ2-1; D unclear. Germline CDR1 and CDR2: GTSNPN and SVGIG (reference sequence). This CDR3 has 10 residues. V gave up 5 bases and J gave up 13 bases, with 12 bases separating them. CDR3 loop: CAWAPGPQFF. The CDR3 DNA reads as TGTGCCTGGGCCCCGGGCCCCCAGTTCTTC.

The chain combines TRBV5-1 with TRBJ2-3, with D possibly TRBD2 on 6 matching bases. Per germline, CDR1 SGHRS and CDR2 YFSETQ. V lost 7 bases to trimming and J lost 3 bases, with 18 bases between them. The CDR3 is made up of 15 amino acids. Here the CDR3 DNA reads TGCGCCAGCCGCCTGGGGGGTCTGGAGACAGATACGCAGTATTTT. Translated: CASRLGGLETDTQYF.